Following are 30 T cell receptor beta chains from one sample sequenced in a study of CD8 T cells in ankylosing spondylitis. TCRdb reprocessed the 5' RACE reads via MiXCR and lists one record per CDR3 protein. Of under 400,000 distinct CDR3 sequences listed, more than 9% are singletons. The sequencing sample was made of blood, either unsorted or a sorted T cell fraction (not recorded which). The receptors stem from a female donor with ankylosing spondylitis or in good health (not recorded which).

This clonotype was observed many times. V gene TRBV7-8 combines with J gene TRBJ1-1; unclear D gene. The ends were cut back, 1 base at V and 10 bases at J, with 10 bases in the middle. CDR1 SGHVS and CDR2 FQNEAQ come from the germline V gene. CDR3 size: 12 residues. CDR3 nucleotides: TGTGCCAGCAGCTTAGGAGGGATGGGAGCTTTCTTT. This codes for CASSLGGMGAFF.

This clonotype was seen at least ten times. V and J are TRBV12-3 or TRBV12-4 and TRBJ2-7; D gene uncertain. V shed 0 bases and J shed 3 bases, with 12 bases lying between them. The CDR3 runs 15 residues. CDR3: CASSLARRQIYEQYF. CDR3 coding DNA: TGTGCCAGCAGTTTAGCGCGTCGGCAGATCTACGAGCAGTACTTC.

This clonotype was found many times. The V gene is TRBV20-1, the J gene TRBJ2-3; D is unclear. The CDR3 sequence is 13 residues long. CDR1 is DFQATT and CDR2 is SNEGSKA in the germline V gene (reference sequence). The V and J ends lost 7 bases and 0 bases respectively, with 11 bases between them. The CDR3 here is CSEDGTSTDTQYF. As DNA, the CDR3 is TGCAGTGAGGACGGCACTAGCACAGATACGCAGTATTTT.

This clonotype has more than one count but fewer than ten. The chain is built from TRBV5-1 and TRBJ2-1; 7 bases align to TRBD2. Germline values: CDR1 SGHRS, CDR2 YFSETQ. V lost 4 bases, J lost 6 bases, and 7 bases stayed unmatched. The CDR3 totals 14 residues. This CDR3 is CASSPGGLTNEQFF. In DNA, the CDR3 is TGCGCCAGCAGCCCTGGGGGACTAACCAATGAGCAGTTCTTC.

This clonotype has more than one count but fewer than ten. The J gene is TRBJ2-1, the V gene TRBV12-3 or TRBV12-4; possibly TRBD2 for D (5 bases). The CDR3 is 17 residues long. The V and J ends lost 1 base and 4 bases respectively, with 17 bases between them. The CDR3 region has the DNA TGTGCCAGCAGTTTAGGGGCCGGTGGGAGTCGGTACAATGAGCAGTTCTTC. Its translation is CASSLGAGGSRYNEQFF.

This clonotype occurred a few times. The J gene is TRBJ2-1, the V gene TRBV29-1; D might be TRBD2 (7 bases). CDR3 length: 16 residues. Germline CDR1 and CDR2: SQVTM and ANQGSEA. Trimming left V 0 bases short and J 6 bases short, with 18 bases between. CDR3 bases: TGCAGCGTTGAAGATTCCCCGGGGAGGGGGGGCAATGAGCAGTTCTTC. It encodes CSVEDSPGRGGNEQFF.

This clonotype has just a few counts. This chain connects TRBV20-1 to TRBJ2-1; perhaps D is TRBD1 or TRBD2 (5 bases each). The CDR3 totals 15 residues. V gave up 6 bases and J gave up 5 bases, with 20 bases separating them. Per the germline V gene, CDR1 is DFQATT and CDR2 is SNEGSKA (reference sequence). CDR3 loop: CSAIEGRVSDNEQFF. The CDR3 coding sequence is TGCAGTGCCATAGAGGGGCGGGTTTCGGACAATGAGCAGTTCTTC.

The table lists this clonotype with many counts. The V gene is TRBV20-1, the J gene TRBJ2-7; D perhaps matches TRBD2 (5 bases). V was trimmed by 6 bases and J by 2 bases, leaving 14 bases between them. The length of the CDR3 is 13 residues. The V gene's germline CDR1 is DFQATT and CDR2 SNEGSKA (reference sequence). Here the CDR3 reads CSAVEGFPYEQYF. The CDR3 DNA reads TGCAGTGCCGTAGAGGGATTTCCCTACGAGCAGTACTTC.

The V gene is TRBV10-2, the J gene TRBJ2-2; 14 positions agree with TRBD2. Germline V gene data show CDR1 as WSHSY and CDR2 as SAAADI. The CDR3 has 18 amino acids. V was pared by 6 bases and J by 1 base, with 7 bases of the junction left unmatched. The CDR3 reads CASSPLGLAGGNTGELFF. For the CDR3, the DNA is TGCGCCAGCAGCCCCCTCGGACTAGCGGGAGGGAACACCGGGGAGCTGTTTTTT.

This clonotype was counted many times. CDR3 sequence reads: CSALKRTGLGYTF. The CDR3 bases are TGCAGTGCTCTGAAAAGGACAGGTCTTGGCTACACCTTC. V is TRBV20-1 and J is TRBJ1-2; 7 nucleotides line up with TRBD1. Germline V gene data show CDR1 as DFQATT and CDR2 as SNEGSKA (reference sequence). V dropped 5 bases and J dropped 7; count of bases not matched to a gene: 10. This CDR3 has 13 residues.

In its sample, this clonotype was seen many times. This rearrangement joins TRBV5-1 to TRBJ1-2, with TRBD1 as a possible D gene (5 bases). Trimming pared 5 bases from V and 6 bases from J, leaving 20 bases between. The CDR3 is 15 residues long. Looked up from germline, CDR1 is SGHRS and CDR2 is YFSETQ. Here the CDR3 reads CASSLLASGLDGYTF. CDR3 coding DNA: TGCGCCAGCAGTCTATTGGCCTCAGGGTTGGATGGCTACACCTTC.

At least ten counts were recorded for this clonotype. The chain recombines TRBV6-5 with TRBJ2-3, with TRBD2 matching 10 bases. The V segment lost 0 bases and the J segment 9 bases; nucleotides outside the gene matches: 9. Germline V gene sequence: CDR1 MNHEY, CDR2 SVGAGI. CDR3 length: 16 residues. DNA for the CDR3: TGTGCCAGCAGTTACTCGGGTAGCGGGGGGCGTGAAACGCAGTATTTT. Amino acids: CASSYSGSGGRETQYF.

This clonotype was detected ten times or more. This rearrangement joins TRBV7-2 to TRBJ2-7; D is unclear. CDR1 and CDR2 (germline): SGHTA, FQGNSA. V was pared by 0 bases and J by 1 base, with 10 bases between. This CDR3 region has 15 residues. The CDR3 sequence is CASSLAPLGSYEQYF. CDR3 bases: TGTGCCAGCAGCTTAGCGCCCTTGGGGTCCTACGAGCAGTACTTC.

In its sample, this clonotype was seen many times. The rearrangement uses TRBV12-3 or TRBV12-4 and TRBJ1-1; D unresolved. This CDR3 has 15 residues. V was pared by 3 bases and J by 3 bases, with 14 bases between. The CDR3 region has the DNA TGTGCCAGCAGTTTCTTTGGGGTAGTACACACTGAAGCTTTCTTT. Protein sequence: CASSFFGVVHTEAFF.

In its sample, this clonotype was seen many times. The chain uses TRBV27 and TRBJ1-1, with D perhaps TRBD1 (6 bases). CDR1 is MNHEY and CDR2 is SMNVEV in the germline V gene (reference sequence). The CDR3 is 13 residues long. The V end lost 2 bases, the J end lost 6 bases, and 10 bases lay between the germline ends. Here the CDR3 DNA reads TGTGCCAGCAGTTTAATTGGACAGCCTGAAGCTTTCTTT. Protein: CASSLIGQPEAFF.

Points on this clonotype: This could be a read error, since a much larger clone is one nucleotide away. The gene calls are TRBV20-1 and TRBJ1-5; D unresolved. The CDR3 covers 13 residues. Germline CDR1 and CDR2: DFQATT and SNEGSKA (reference sequence). V was clipped by 7 bases and J by 3 bases, with 13 bases between them. The CDR3, as DNA: TGCAGTGTCCATGGAGATTCCAATCAGCCCCAGCATTTT. It encodes CSVHGDSNQPQHF.

This clonotype was recorded many times. The chain recombines TRBV6-1 with TRBJ2-7, with 8 bases that match TRBD2. V was pared by 5 bases and J by 5 bases, with 11 bases of the junction left unmatched. The CDR3 totals 15 residues. Germline CDR1 and CDR2: MNHNS and SASEGT. CDR3 sequence: CASSPPGGARHEQYF. In DNA, the CDR3 is TGTGCCAGCAGTCCCCCGGGGGGGGCCAGACACGAGCAGTACTTC.

This chain connects TRBV6-2 or TRBV6-3 to TRBJ2-7, with D hard to call. There are 11 residues in the CDR3. Germline V lookup: CDR1 MNHEY, CDR2 SVGEGT. V shed 6 bases and J shed 3 bases, with 6 bases lying between them. In nucleotides, the CDR3 is TGTGCCAGCAGACCCGTCTACGAGCAGTACTTC. It codes for CASRPVYEQYF.

This clonotype was seen repeatedly, ten times or more. The J gene is TRBJ1-1, the V gene TRBV5-6; D gene unclear. The CDR3 runs to 12 residues. Per the germline V gene, CDR1 is SGHDT and CDR2 is YYEEEE. Trimming cost V 5 bases and J 2 bases, with 7 bases left between them. As DNA, the CDR3 is TGTGCCAGCAGTCCCGACAACACTGAAGCTTTCTTT. This sequence encodes CASSPDNTEAFF.

This chain's CDR3 is CATRLAGGTGELFF. As DNA, the CDR3 is TGTGCCACCCGACTAGCGGGGGGCACCGGGGAGCTGTTTTTT. The chain couples TRBV12-3 or TRBV12-4 to TRBJ2-2; the match to TRBD2 covers 13 bases. This CDR3 has 14 residues. The V gene end was trimmed by 10 bases and the J gene end by 4 bases; junction bases not matched to a gene: 3.

The chain uses TRBV5-5 and TRBJ2-1, with D unresolved. Germline V gene lookup returns CDR1 SGHKS and CDR2 YYEKEE (reference sequence). This CDR3 spans 16 amino acids. With 7 bases removed from V and 3 bases from J, the gap between germline ends came to 20 bases. CDR3 bases: TGTGCCAGCTCCCACGGTGGGCTCGGTCGCTACAATGAGCAGTTCTTC. Protein product: CASSHGGLGRYNEQFF.

The rearrangement joins TRBV20-1 to TRBJ2-1; 8 positions agree with TRBD2. CDR1 and CDR2 from the germline V gene are DFQATT and SNEGSKA (reference sequence). The CDR3 spans 14 residues. The V segment lost 3 bases and the J segment 8 bases; nucleotides outside the gene matches: 9. CDR3 region: CSARPPGLGHEQFF. Here the CDR3 DNA reads TGCAGTGCTAGGCCACCGGGACTAGGACATGAGCAGTTCTTC.

Note on this clonotype: The junction does not match germline at one end; this may be a read error. The CDR3 loop is CAISQNIAGTSGYNEQFF. The CDR3 DNA follows: TGTGCCATCAGTCAAAACATAGCCGGGACTAGCGGTTACAATGAGCAGTTCTTC. V and J are TRBV12-3 or TRBV12-4 and TRBJ2-1; 11 positions agree with TRBD2. This CDR3 comprises 18 residues.

A few counts support this clonotype. The chain employs TRBV12-3 or TRBV12-4 and TRBJ2-1, with D perhaps given as TRBD1 or TRBD2 (5 bases each). The V and J ends lost 8 bases and 9 bases respectively, with 14 bases between them. The CDR3 length is 12 residues. DNA for the CDR3: TGTGCCAGCCGGCGAGGGGCTACTGAGCAGTTCTTC. Translated: CASRRGATEQFF.

The table lists this clonotype with many counts. The V gene is TRBV7-2, the J gene TRBJ2-3; perhaps TRBD2 as D (6 bases). The germline V gene has CDR1 SGHTA and CDR2 FQGNSA. The CDR3 is 13 amino acids. Trimming left V 3 bases short and J 2 bases short, with 6 bases between. CDR3 protein: CASSLDYTDTQYF. The CDR3 DNA is TGTGCCAGCAGCTTGGACTACACAGATACGCAGTATTTT.

There are many counts of this clonotype. The gene calls are TRBV20-1 and TRBJ2-7; D may correspond to TRBD1 or TRBD2 (5 bases each). The germline V gene encodes CDR1 DFQATT and CDR2 SNEGSKA (reference sequence). The V and J ends lost 4 bases and 3 bases respectively, with 13 bases between them. This CDR3 has 13 amino acids. This chain's CDR3 is CSATPGPLYEQYF. CDR3 coding DNA: TGCAGTGCTACTCCGGGACCCCTCTACGAGCAGTACTTC.

This clonotype showed up just once. The chain employs TRBV11-2 and TRBJ2-3; D is ambiguous. This CDR3 has 13 residues. Germline CDR1 reads SGHAT; CDR2 reads FQNNGV. V lost 6 bases and J 4 bases, leaving 11 bases between the germline ends. In DNA, the CDR3 is TGTGCCAGCAGGCCTACTGACCCAGATACGCAGTATTTT. This codes for CASRPTDPDTQYF.

The chain is built from TRBV20-1 and TRBJ1-1, with D unresolved. Trimming removed 0 bases from V and 4 bases from J, with 12 bases in between. Germline-derived CDR1 and CDR2 are DFQATT and SNEGSKA (reference sequence). This CDR3 comprises 14 residues. The CDR3 sequence is CSARDHNGFTEAFF. DNA of the CDR3: TGCAGTGCTAGAGATCACAATGGCTTCACTGAAGCTTTCTTT.

This clonotype has a handful of counts. This chain uses TRBV19 with TRBJ2-1, with a tentative D call TRBD1 (5 bases). V was clipped by 1 base and J by 2 bases, with 12 bases between them. The CDR3 extends over 16 amino acids. Germline V CDR1 and CDR2: LNHDA, SQIVND (reference sequence). The CDR3 DNA reads TGTGCCAGTAGTATAGTGGCAGGGTCAACCTACAATGAGCAGTTCTTC. It encodes CASSIVAGSTYNEQFF.

J is TRBJ2-5 and V is TRBV20-1, with TRBD1 matching over 8 bases. V lost 5 bases to trimming and J lost 1 base; unmatched junction nucleotides: 9. Per the germline V gene, CDR1 is DFQATT and CDR2 is SNEGSKA (reference sequence). The CDR3 has 15 residues. The CDR3 nucleotides are TGCAGTGCTTTGGACAGGGTAGTTTCCCAAGAGACCCAGTACTTC. Protein: CSALDRVVSQETQYF.